This T cell receptor beta chain appears in the sequencing data of a study of blood T cell repertoires in COVID-19. Study information: Acute and convalescent COVID-19 specimens originated in the United States, Italy and Spain. From T cells, B-cell-depleted T cells, or PBMCs came the material, which was cDNA or gDNA.

Germline V gene data show CDR1 as SEHNR and CDR2 as FQNEAQ (reference sequence). This CDR3 has 15 amino acids. V dropped 4 bases and J dropped 0 bases, with 12 bases sitting between them. In the original workflow: Amplification of reference gene primers provided the estimated nucleated cell counts. The protocol was immunoSEQ multiplex PCR, while the TCRdb copy is restricted to in-frame clones and leaves out a portion. Clonal size and the V and J genes are those of that table, whereas D and trimming came from the DNA. The data show fewer than 300,000 clones, 82% seen once. The sequence derives from a woman younger than 35 with acute or convalescent COVID-19. Sequenced sample: peripheral blood. The chain joins TRBV7-9 to TRBJ1-2; D may be TRBD1 (5 bases). The CDR3 coding sequence is TGTGCCAGCAGCTCGCTCAGGGAAACTAACTATGGCTACACCTTC. Encoded protein: CASSSLRETNYGYTF.